This T cell receptor beta chain was recorded in a study of blood T cell repertoires in COVID-19. Participants reported their clinical history, and cohort assignment relied on those reports. The CDR3 covers 14 residues. V was cut by 6 bases and J by 2 bases, with 14 bases left in between. The V gene's germline CDR1 is MNHEY and CDR2 SVGAGI. In the original analysis: Using reference gene primer amplification, nucleated cell counts were estimated. Generated by immunoSEQ multiplex PCR, the TCRdb table keeps only in-frame clones and is missing some. The V and J calls and clone size are taken from that table; D and trimming were inferred from the DNA. The sample includes 100,000 to 150,000 clones, roughly 89% of them seen just once.

This receptor was identified in a woman aged 30 to 39 who had recovered from COVID-19. Sequences were obtained from PBMCs or T cells enriched from blood (not recorded which). The rearrangement joins TRBV6-5 to TRBJ2-7, with D possibly TRBD2 on 6 matching bases. CDR3 coding DNA: TGTGCCAGCAGCGCTGGCGGGGCCCCCTACGAGCAGTACTTC. Protein product: CASSAGGAPYEQYF.